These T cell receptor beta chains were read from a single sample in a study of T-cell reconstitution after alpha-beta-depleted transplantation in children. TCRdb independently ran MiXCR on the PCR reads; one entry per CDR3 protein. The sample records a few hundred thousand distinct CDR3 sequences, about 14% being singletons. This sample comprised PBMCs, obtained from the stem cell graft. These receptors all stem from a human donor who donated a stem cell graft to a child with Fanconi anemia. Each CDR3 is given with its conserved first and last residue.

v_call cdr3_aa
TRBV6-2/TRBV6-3 CASSYTRDREQYF
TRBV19 CASSSGTRYHEQFF
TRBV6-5 CASSYSSAQGEAFF
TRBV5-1 CASRQNPRGALLNEQFF
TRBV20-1 CSAPLSGGYNEQFF
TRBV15 CATSRGPPGGSYEQYF
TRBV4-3 CASSQDVPDPSSSYNSPLHF
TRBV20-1 CSASLGPNTEAFF
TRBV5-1 CASNLNSLNTEVFF
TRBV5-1 CASFRGQSTGELFF
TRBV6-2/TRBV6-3 CASSYGKNTEAFF
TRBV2 CASRAGQRNTEAFF
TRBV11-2 CASSLGPIGTSGAQETQYF
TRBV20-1 CSALNRRDQPQHF
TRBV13 CASSAQGPFTGELFF
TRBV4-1 CASSLQWGQGAFGYTF
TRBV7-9 CASSSGLNSEKLFF
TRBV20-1 CSADNAARVGTEAFF
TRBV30 CAWSFVGGEAFF
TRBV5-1 CASSLLGEGQPQHF
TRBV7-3 CASSPTTGSYEQYF
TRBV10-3 CAISESRGYGYTF
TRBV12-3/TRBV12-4 CASSSSSSYNEQFF
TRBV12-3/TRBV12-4 CASRLPGAGNTIYF
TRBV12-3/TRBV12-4 CASSGTSGGVFGTDTQYF
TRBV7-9 CASSSPGAGDVSGYTF
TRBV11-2 CASTTGVLAGAKQFF
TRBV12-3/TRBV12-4 CASSRGRLTTGELFF
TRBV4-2 CASSQNRLSGILPDTQYF
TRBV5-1 CASRSDGGRGETQYF
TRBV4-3 CASSHSRGAWEQFF
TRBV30 CAWSLGPQETQYF
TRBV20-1 CSATFRGKGLPTGELFF
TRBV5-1 CAISQMVEREQYF
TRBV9 CASSVGTSGGPAGETQYF
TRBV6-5 CASWTAGELFF
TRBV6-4 CASSPDRVVQYF
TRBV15 CATSRDLGGNTEAFF
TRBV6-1 CASKPTGGVDSPLHF
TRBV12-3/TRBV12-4 CASSFSTEYQETQYF
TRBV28 CASSFAGPQETQYF
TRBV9 CASSPGTRATGDGYTF
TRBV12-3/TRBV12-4 CASSLRGRWSPLHF
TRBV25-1 CASSPNILMAKNIQYF
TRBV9 CASSGPGLAVSNTGELFF
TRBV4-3 CASSPTNIIKNTEAFF
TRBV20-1 CSVKTGGVMGTEAFF
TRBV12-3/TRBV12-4 CASSLALQGGNTIYF
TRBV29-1 CSVGGGQGAYNEQFF
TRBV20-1 CSALRGGVNTQYF
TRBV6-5 CASSYSGTQNTEAFF
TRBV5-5 CASSPSGWEQYF
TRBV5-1 CASSDPDGSYEQYF
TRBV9 CASSRNSGNTEAFF
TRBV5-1 CASSPEGRKETQYF
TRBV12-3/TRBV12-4 CASRPGAYVGEQFF
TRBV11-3 CASTSVRIQGEQFF
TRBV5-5 CASRTTETYGYTF
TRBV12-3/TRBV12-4 CASEGGAHNEQFF
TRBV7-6 CASSLGGRESYEQYF